Below are 25 T cell receptor beta chains sequenced from a single sample in a study of control samples from healthy donors and cancer patients. TCRdb keeps only in-frame clones here, not all; method: immunoSEQ multiplex PCR. The sample has fewer than 200,000 clones; 96% are singletons. The source material was blood. These receptors originate from a woman between 25 and 40 years old in good health.

This chain uses TRBV9 with TRBJ2-3; D is unresolved. Trimming removed 0 bases at V and 6 bases at J, with 11 bases between. This CDR3 has 14 residues. CDR1 and CDR2 (germline): SGDLS, YYNGEE. CDR3 in amino acids: CASSVGVLSDTQYF. CDR3 DNA: TGTGCCAGCAGCGTAGGGGTGTTGTCGGATACGCAGTATTTT.

The chain joins TRBV12-3 or TRBV12-4 to TRBJ1-1; D unresolved. The CDR3 runs 13 residues. Trimming removed 5 bases from V and 2 bases from J, with 9 bases in between. DNA of the CDR3: TGTGCCAGCAGTACACGTGTAAACACTGAAGCTTTCTTT. It yields the protein CASSTRVNTEAFF.

The chain is built from TRBV6-5 and TRBJ1-2; D is perhaps TRBD1 (6 bases). V was clipped by 6 bases and J by 8 bases, with 13 bases between them. The CDR3 totals 12 residues. Germline CDR1 reads MNHEY; CDR2 reads SVGAGI. The CDR3 nucleotides read TGTGCCAGCAGCACTACAGGGTCCGGCTACACCTTC. Translated, it gives CASSTTGSGYTF.

V and J are TRBV19 and TRBJ1-6; D remains unclear. The V end lost 6 bases, the J end lost 7 bases, and 13 bases lay between the germline ends. This CDR3 spans 14 amino acids. Germline V gene data show CDR1 as LNHDA and CDR2 as SQIVND (reference sequence). The CDR3 DNA sequence: TGTGCCAGTAGCACAACCCGAATAAATTCACCCCTCCACTTT. Translating it yields CASSTTRINSPLHF.

The V gene is TRBV9, the J gene TRBJ2-5; perhaps TRBD1 as D (5 bases). Germline CDR1 and CDR2: SGDLS and YYNGEE. The ends were cut back, 4 bases at V and 0 bases at J, with 13 bases in the middle. The CDR3 contains 15 residues. The CDR3 DNA reads as TGTGCCAGCAGCCTGGCAGGGAATTACCAAGAGACCCAGTACTTC. Amino acid sequence: CASSLAGNYQETQYF. Based on the CDR3 plus reference TRBV9 and TRBJ2-5, the full variable domain is DSGVTQTPKHLITATGQRVTLRCSPRSGDLSVYWYQQSLDQGLQFLIQYYNGEERAKGNILERFSAQQFPDLHSELNLSSLELGDSALYFCASSLAGNYQETQYFGPGTRLLVL.

J is TRBJ2-5 and V is TRBV7-9; D may be TRBD1 (5 bases). The length of the CDR3 is 14 residues. The germline CDR1 and CDR2 sequences are SEHNR and FQNEAQ (reference sequence). Trimming removed 6 bases from V and 4 bases from J, with 15 bases in between. DNA for the CDR3: TGTGCCAGCAGTTCCTCAGGGATTAGAGAGACCCAGTACTTC. It codes for CASSSSGIRETQYF.

In regard to this clone: The sample has other DNA sequences that encode this CDR3 too. The J gene is TRBJ2-3, the V gene TRBV4-1; no firm D call. The V and J ends lost 2 bases and 2 bases respectively, with 2 bases between them. CDR1 and CDR2 (germline): MGHRA, YSYEKL. This CDR3 is built from 12 residues. CDR3 DNA: TGCGCCAGCAGCCAACCCACAGATACGCAGTATTTT. This encodes CASSQPTDTQYF.

This sequence joins TRBV28 and TRBJ1-2; D gene unclear. The CDR3 totals 13 residues. The V gene's germline CDR1 is MDHEN and CDR2 SYDVKM. The V and J ends lost 8 bases and 4 bases respectively, with 14 bases between them. The CDR3 reads CASRISQVYGYTF. The CDR3 DNA reads as TGTGCCAGCCGAATTAGCCAGGTCTATGGCTACACCTTC.

CDR3 coding DNA: TGCGCCAGCAGCTTGGACTTCGTCGAGCAGTACTTC. Translated, it gives CASSLDFVEQYF. The J gene is TRBJ2-7, the V gene TRBV5-1, with D unresolved. Looked up from germline, CDR1 is SGHRS and CDR2 is YFSETQ. V lost 0 bases, J lost 6 bases, and 7 bases lay in between. The CDR3 sequence is 12 residues long.

The J gene is TRBJ2-2, the V gene TRBV10-1; D perhaps matches TRBD2 (5 bases). CDR3 size: 14 residues. The V and J ends lost 4 bases and 6 bases respectively, with 12 bases between them. Germline CDR1 WNHNN, CDR2 SYGVQD (reference sequence). The CDR3 DNA reads as TGCGCCAGCAGTGCAGGCCGCGGGTCCGGGGAGCTGTTTTTT. It encodes CASSAGRGSGELFF.

The genes are TRBV4-1 and TRBJ1-4; a possible D gene is TRBD1 (5 bases). CDR3 length: 14 residues. Per the germline V gene, CDR1 is MGHRA and CDR2 is YSYEKL. Trimming shortened V by 8 bases and J by 1 base, and 11 bases separated the two germline ends. CDR3 bases: TGCGCCAGCTGCGGGGCTGGAACTAATGAAAAACTGTTTTTT. Translated, it gives CASCGAGTNEKLFF.

The chain has TRBV14 and TRBJ1-2, with D hard to call. Trimming stripped 4 bases from V and 9 bases from J, with 21 bases between. CDR3 length equals 15 residues. Looked up from germline, CDR1 is SGHDN and CDR2 is FVKESK. CDR3 sequence: CASSPPVWISDSYTF. The DNA for the CDR3 is TGTGCCAGCAGCCCTCCAGTATGGATTTCGGATAGCTACACCTTC.

V is TRBV7-2 and J is TRBJ2-1; D uncertain. From germline, CDR1 is SGHTA and CDR2 FQGNSA. This CDR3 has 14 residues. Trimming shortened V by 1 base and J by 8 bases, and 12 bases separated the two germline ends. The CDR3 reads CASSLEAVRDEQFF. The CDR3 bases are TGTGCCAGCAGCTTAGAGGCAGTAAGAGATGAGCAGTTCTTC.

This clone was recorded once. The gene calls are TRBV19 and TRBJ1-4, with D unresolved. CDR1 is LNHDA and CDR2 is SQIVND in the germline V gene (reference sequence). CDR3 size: 13 residues. V was trimmed by 7 bases and J by 5 bases, leaving 11 bases between them. DNA for the CDR3: TGTGCCAGTACCGGACGGCCAAATGAAAAACTGTTTTTT. This codes for CASTGRPNEKLFF.

This clone has just one count. The V and J genes are TRBV29-1 and TRBJ2-7, with TRBD1 as a possible D gene (5 bases). The CDR3 loop spans 11 amino acids. Germline assignment: CDR1 SQVTM and CDR2 ANQGSEA. The V and J ends lost 7 bases and 6 bases respectively, with 13 bases between them. Here the CDR3 reads CSAESQGEQYF. CDR3 nucleotides: TGCAGCGCGGAAAGCCAGGGCGAGCAGTACTTC.

The DNA of the CDR3 is TGTGCCACCAGCCCGACAGCTATGACTGAAAAACTGTTTTTT. This sequence encodes CATSPTAMTEKLFF. This chain joins TRBV15 and TRBJ1-4; D is possibly TRBD1 (5 bases). V lost 5 bases to trimming and J lost 7 bases, with 14 bases between them. The CDR3 contains 14 residues. Looked up from germline, CDR1 is LNHNV and CDR2 is YYDKDF (reference sequence).

This chain links TRBV9 with TRBJ2-3; D is ambiguous. V gave up 3 bases and J gave up 3 bases, with 8 bases separating them. From germline, CDR1 is SGDLS and CDR2 YYNGEE. The length of the CDR3 is 13 residues. As DNA, the CDR3 is TGTGCCAGCAGCGCTCACACGACAGATACGCAGTATTTT. It yields the protein CASSAHTTDTQYF.

Notes on this clone: At one boundary the junction diverges from the germline segment, which might be a read error. V gene TRBV5-1 combines with J gene TRBJ1-2, with 9 bases matching TRBD1. Germline-derived CDR1 and CDR2 are SGHRS and YFSETQ. The CDR3 contains 14 residues. The CDR3 coding sequence is TGCGCCAGCAGCCCGCCCCAAGGGACAGGGAAAGAGTTCTTC. Residues: CASSPPQGTGKEFF.

The V call is TRBV19, the J call TRBJ1-5, with D maybe TRBD1 (5 bases). V gave up 8 bases and J gave up 4 bases, with 24 bases separating them. Germline V gene lookup returns CDR1 LNHDA and CDR2 SQIVND (reference sequence). The length of the CDR3 is 17 residues. The CDR3 region is CASSDRGGRVSNQPQHF. CDR3 sequence (DNA): TGTGCCAGTTCCGATCGCGGGGGGAGGGTTTCGAATCAGCCCCAGCATTTT. The complete variable domain, with remaining parts taken from reference TRBV19 and TRBJ1-5, reads DGGITQSPKYLFRKEGQNVTLSCEQNLNHDAMYWYRQDPGQGLRLIYYSQIVNDFQKGDIAEGYSVSREKKESFPLTVTSAQKNPTAFYLCASSDRGGRVSNQPQHFGDGTRLSIL.

The V call is TRBV3-1 (or the pseudogene TRBV3-2), the J call TRBJ2-3; 9 bases match TRBD2. Germline loops: CDR1 LGHDT, CDR2 YNNKEL (reference sequence). The CDR3 contains 15 residues. The V segment lost 7 bases and the J segment 4 bases; nucleotides outside the gene matches: 9. The CDR3 spells CASTQRGARADTQYF. CDR3 bases: TGTGCCAGCACCCAGCGGGGGGCCAGGGCAGATACGCAGTATTTT.

The J gene is TRBJ2-3, the V gene TRBV7-9, with 9 bases matching TRBD2. Germline CDR1 SEHNR, CDR2 FQNEAQ (reference sequence). V shed 5 bases, J shed 14 bases, and the junction held 8 bases outside the gene matches. The CDR3 loop spans 12 amino acids. The CDR3 region has the DNA TGTGCCAGCAGCGCGCTAGCGGGGCGCGGGTATTTT. Its protein is CASSALAGRGYF.

This clone has just one count. J is TRBJ2-5 and V is TRBV14, with TRBD2 identical over 7 bases. The ends lost 1 base at V and 2 bases at J; junction bases unmatched: 7. CDR3 length: 16 amino acids. Germline V gene data show CDR1 as SGHDN and CDR2 as FVKESK. The CDR3 DNA reads as TGTGCCAGCAGCCAAGTTTTTGGGCGGGGGCAAGAGACCCAGTACTTC. Residues: CASSQVFGRGQETQYF.

This clone showed up just once. The chain uses TRBV24-1 and TRBJ1-1, with a tentative D call TRBD1 (5 bases). V was clipped by 7 bases and J by 1 base, with 9 bases between them. The CDR3 extends over 13 amino acids. From germline, CDR1 is KGHDR and CDR2 SFDVKD. CDR3 residues: CATRWGKNTEAFF. The CDR3 nucleotides are TGTGCCACCAGATGGGGGAAGAACACTGAAGCTTTCTTT.

The rearrangement uses TRBV7-6 and TRBJ2-5; the match to TRBD1 covers 9 bases. With V trimmed by 1 base and J by 5 bases, 5 bases remained unmatched. CDR3 length equals 15 residues. CDR1 and CDR2 from the germline V gene are SGHVS and FNYEAQ. The CDR3 DNA sequence: TGTGCCAGCAGCTTAGGCCGGGACAGGGTTGAGACCCAGTACTTC. This gives the protein CASSLGRDRVETQYF.

This chain joins TRBV28 and TRBJ2-2, with 8 positions matching TRBD1. Germline V gene sequence: CDR1 MDHEN, CDR2 SYDVKM. Trimming removed 5 bases from V and 4 bases from J; junction bases left unmatched: 3. The CDR3 consists of 14 residues. The CDR3, as DNA: TGTGCCAGCAGTGACAGGGGAGGCACCGGGGAGCTGTTTTTT. Translating gives CASSDRGGTGELFF.